This T cell receptor beta chain was sequenced for a study of cytomegalovirus exposure and HLA in healthy donors. Study information: Findings of an earlier analysis included roughly 120 million unique TCR beta sequences from some 180 million T cells.

It was with 60 Vbeta and 13 Jbeta primers that the PCR ran. This table comes from immunoSEQ multiplex PCR, and its TCRdb copy is limited to in-frame clones, with some not included. The sample records roughly 92,000 clones, approximately 80% being singletons. The ends were cut back, 1 base at V and 3 bases at J, with 9 bases in the middle. Germline V gives CDR1 SGHVS, CDR2 FNYEAQ. This CDR3 has 14 residues. Donors were nominally healthy when sampled, though unrecorded immune exposures were likely. The clonotype originates from a woman between 50 and 59 years old in good health and CMV-seropositive. Sequencing was carried out using PBMCs. V is TRBV7-6 and J is TRBJ1-2, with a possible D match to TRBD1 (5 bases). CDR3: CASSLEARDYGYTF. CDR3 in DNA: TGTGCCAGCAGCTTAGAGGCCAGGGACTATGGCTACACCTTC.